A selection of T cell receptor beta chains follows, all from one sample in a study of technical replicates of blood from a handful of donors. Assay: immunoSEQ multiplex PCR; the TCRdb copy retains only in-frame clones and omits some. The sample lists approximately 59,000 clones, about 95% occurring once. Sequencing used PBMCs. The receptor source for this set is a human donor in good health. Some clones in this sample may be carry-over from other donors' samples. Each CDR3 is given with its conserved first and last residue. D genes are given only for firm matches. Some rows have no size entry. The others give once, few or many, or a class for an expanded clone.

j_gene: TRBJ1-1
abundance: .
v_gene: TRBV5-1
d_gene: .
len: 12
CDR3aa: CASSLSDTEAFF
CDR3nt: TGCGCCAGCAGCTTGTCGGACACTGAAGCTTTCTTT

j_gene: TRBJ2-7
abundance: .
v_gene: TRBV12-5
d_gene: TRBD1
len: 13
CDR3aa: CASAGTGFYEQYF
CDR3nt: TGTGCTAGTGCTGGGACAGGGTTTTACGAGCAGTACTTC

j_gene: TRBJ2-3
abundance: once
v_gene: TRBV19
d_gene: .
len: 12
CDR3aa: CASRQSTDTQYF
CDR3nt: TGTGCCAGTAGACAGAGCACAGATACGCAGTATTTT

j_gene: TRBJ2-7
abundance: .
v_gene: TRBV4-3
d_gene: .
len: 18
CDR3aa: CASSQGYRGGRVTYEQYF
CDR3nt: TGCGCCAGCAGCCAAGGTTACAGGGGGGGGCGGGTGACCTACGAGCAGTACTTC

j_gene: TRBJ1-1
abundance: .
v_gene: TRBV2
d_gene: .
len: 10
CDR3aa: CASIGDEAFF
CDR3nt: TGTGCCAGCATCGGAGATGAAGCTTTCTTT

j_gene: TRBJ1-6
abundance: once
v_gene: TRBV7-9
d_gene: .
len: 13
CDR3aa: CASSLLENSPLHF
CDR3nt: TGTGCCAGCAGCTTACTGGAGAATTCACCCCTCCACTTT

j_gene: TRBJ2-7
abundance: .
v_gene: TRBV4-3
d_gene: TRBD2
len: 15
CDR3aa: CASSQDQRGSYEQYF
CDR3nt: TGCGCCAGCAGCCAAGATCAGCGGGGCAGCTACGAGCAGTACTTC

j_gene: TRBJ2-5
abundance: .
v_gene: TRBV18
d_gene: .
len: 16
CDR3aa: CASSPVLPGGGETQYF
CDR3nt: TGTGCCAGCTCACCAGTCCTTCCCGGAGGTGGAGAGACCCAGTACTTC

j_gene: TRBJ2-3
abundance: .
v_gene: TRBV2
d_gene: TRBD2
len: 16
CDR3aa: CASRKTSGGSTDTQYF
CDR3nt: TGTGCCAGCAGAAAGACTAGCGGGGGTAGCACAGATACGCAGTATTTT

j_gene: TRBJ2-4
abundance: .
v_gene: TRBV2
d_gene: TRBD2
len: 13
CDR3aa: CASSLRTRNIQYF
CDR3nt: TGTGCCAGTAGTTTACGGACTAGAAACATTCAGTACTTC

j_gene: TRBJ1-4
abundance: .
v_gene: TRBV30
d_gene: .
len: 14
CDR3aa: CAWSVGGASEKLFF
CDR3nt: TGTGCCTGGAGTGTGGGGGGGGCGAGTGAAAAACTGTTTTTT

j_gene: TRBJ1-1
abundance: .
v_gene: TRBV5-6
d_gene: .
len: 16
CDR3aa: CASSRRTERENTEAFF
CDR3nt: TGTGCCAGCAGCCGTAGAACGGAACGGGAGAACACTGAAGCTTTCTTT

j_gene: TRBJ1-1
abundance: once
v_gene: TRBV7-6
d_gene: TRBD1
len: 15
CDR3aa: CASSSSMTGRTEAFF
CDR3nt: TGTGCCAGCAGCTCCTCTATGACAGGGAGGACTGAAGCTTTCTTT

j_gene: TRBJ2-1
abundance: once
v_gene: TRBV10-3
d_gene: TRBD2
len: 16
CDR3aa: CAISESGVRGVNEQFF
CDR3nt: TGTGCCATCAGTGAGTCGGGAGTCCGGGGGGTTAATGAGCAGTTCTTC

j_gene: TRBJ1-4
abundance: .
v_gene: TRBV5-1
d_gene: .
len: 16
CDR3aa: CASTETGQVTNEKLFF
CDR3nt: TGCGCCAGCACGGAAACAGGGCAGGTGACTAATGAAAAACTGTTTTTT

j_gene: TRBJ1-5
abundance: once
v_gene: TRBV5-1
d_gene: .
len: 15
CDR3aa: CASSAQGGSNQPQHF
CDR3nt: TGCGCCAGCAGCGCCCAGGGTGGGAGCAATCAGCCCCAGCATTTT

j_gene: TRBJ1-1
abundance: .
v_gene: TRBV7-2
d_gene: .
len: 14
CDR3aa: CASSLGGKNTEAFF
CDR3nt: TGTGCCAGCAGCTTAGGAGGGAAGAACACTGAAGCTTTCTTT

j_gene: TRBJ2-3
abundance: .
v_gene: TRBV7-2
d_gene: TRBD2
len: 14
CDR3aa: CASSPGGSTDTQYF
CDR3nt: TGTGCCAGCAGCCCGGGGGGAAGCACAGATACGCAGTATTTT

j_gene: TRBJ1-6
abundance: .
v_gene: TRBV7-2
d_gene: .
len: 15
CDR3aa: CASSSRADLGSPLHF
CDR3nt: TGTGCCAGCAGCTCCCGTGCGGACTTGGGCTCACCCCTCCACTTT

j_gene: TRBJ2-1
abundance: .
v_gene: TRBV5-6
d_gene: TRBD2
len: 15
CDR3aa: CASSRVSGRINEQFF
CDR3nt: TGTGCCAGCAGCAGAGTTAGCGGGAGGATCAATGAGCAGTTCTTC

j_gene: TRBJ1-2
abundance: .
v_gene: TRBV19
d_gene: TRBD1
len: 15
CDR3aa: CASQRGQGINYGYTF
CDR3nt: TGTGCCTCTCAAAGGGGACAGGGGATTAACTATGGCTACACCTTC

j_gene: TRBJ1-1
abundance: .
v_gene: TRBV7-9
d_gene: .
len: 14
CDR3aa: CASRGAGLNTEAFF
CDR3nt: TGTGCCAGCAGGGGGGCAGGACTGAACACTGAAGCTTTCTTT

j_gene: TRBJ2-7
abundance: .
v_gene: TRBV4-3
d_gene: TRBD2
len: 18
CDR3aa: CASSQDYPQLAGVFPQYF
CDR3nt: TGCGCCAGCAGCCAGGATTACCCGCAACTAGCGGGAGTTTTTCCGCAGTACTTC

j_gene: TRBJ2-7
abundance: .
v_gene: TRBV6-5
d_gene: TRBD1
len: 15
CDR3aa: CASSYSRTGGYEQYF
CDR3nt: TGTGCCAGCAGTTACTCGAGGACAGGGGGCTACGAGCAGTACTTC

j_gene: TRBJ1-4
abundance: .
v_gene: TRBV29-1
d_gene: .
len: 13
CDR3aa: CSVAGVSNEKLFF
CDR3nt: TGCAGCGTAGCAGGGGTGTCGAATGAAAAACTGTTTTTT

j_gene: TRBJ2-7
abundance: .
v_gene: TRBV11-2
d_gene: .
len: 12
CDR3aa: CASSFNSYEQYF
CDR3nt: TGTGCCAGCAGCTTCAACTCCTACGAGCAGTACTTC

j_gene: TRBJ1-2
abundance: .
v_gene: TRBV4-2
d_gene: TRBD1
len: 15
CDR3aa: CASSQDRGRSYGYTF
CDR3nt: TGTGCCAGCAGCCAAGACAGGGGGCGCAGCTATGGCTACACCTTC